The 19 T cell receptor beta chains below come from one sample, sequenced in a study of blood T cell repertoires in COVID-19. Only in-frame clones appear in the TCRdb table, and some are missing; sequencing was by immunoSEQ multiplex PCR. The sample lists roughly 200,000 clones, around nine tenths seen once, with about a sixth in the top ten. The sample taken for sequencing was peripheral blood. The receptors come from a man aged 50 or older with COVID-19, enrolled during active disease.

The chain is built from TRBV27 and TRBJ2-7; 10 bases map to TRBD2. The germline gives CDR1 MNHEY, CDR2 SMNVEV (reference sequence). V shed 8 bases, J shed 8 bases, and the junction held 12 bases outside the gene matches. The CDR3 consists of 14 residues. CDR3 DNA sequence: TGTGCCAGCGGCCCAAATCTAGCGGGAGTGCAGCAGTACTTC. Encoded protein: CASGPNLAGVQQYF.

This chain connects TRBV4-2 to TRBJ2-2, with 11 bases matching TRBD1. Germline lookup yields CDR1 LGHNA and CDR2 YNFKEQ. The junction had 11 bases not matched to a gene; V was cut back by 0 bases and J by 5 bases. The CDR3 covers 19 residues. The CDR3 reads CASSQDGKGQGAGTGELFF. Here the CDR3 DNA reads TGTGCCAGCAGCCAAGACGGCAAAGGACAGGGGGCAGGTACCGGGGAGCTGTTTTTT.

The V and J genes are TRBV2 and TRBJ2-7; the match to TRBD1 covers 10 bases. This CDR3 is built from 13 residues. The ends lost 8 bases at V and 5 bases at J; junction bases unmatched: 6. Germline CDR1 SNHLY, CDR2 FYNNEI. The CDR3 reads CASQGTGDDEQYF. The CDR3 DNA reads as TGTGCCAGCCAGGGGACAGGGGACGACGAGCAGTACTTC.

The chain carries TRBV13 and TRBJ2-6, with D possibly matching TRBD1 (6 bases). The CDR3 is 15 residues long. V lost 4 bases and J lost 1, with 8 bases in between. The germline V gene has CDR1 PRHDT and CDR2 FYEKMQ (reference sequence). The CDR3 DNA reads TGTGCCAGCAGCTCTAGGGGGTCTGGGGCCAACGTCCTGACTTTC. It translates to CASSSRGSGANVLTF. The whole variable domain, remainder taken from reference TRBV13 and TRBJ2-6, is AAGVIQSPRHLIKEKRETATLKCYPIPRHDTVYWYQQGPGQDPQFLISFYEKMQSDKGSIPDRFSAQQFSDYHSELNMSSLELGDSALYFCASSSRGSGANVLTFGAGSRLTVL.

This chain joins TRBV7-2 and TRBJ2-3; no definite D call. The germline CDR1 and CDR2 sequences are SGHTA and FQGNSA. The CDR3 extends over 12 amino acids. V lost 4 bases, J lost 2 bases, and 4 bases lay in between. This chain's CDR3 is CASSSYTDTQYF. The CDR3 nucleotides are TGTGCCAGCAGCTCCTACACAGATACGCAGTATTTT.

This clone was seen a single time. The V and J genes are TRBV11-2 and TRBJ2-3, with 8 positions matching TRBD1. V shed 4 bases, J shed 2 bases, and the junction held 8 bases outside the gene matches. Germline assignment: CDR1 SGHAT and CDR2 FQNNGV. CDR3 length equals 16 residues. Here the CDR3 reads CASSSLDRGHTDTQYF. DNA of the CDR3: TGTGCCAGCAGCTCATTAGACAGGGGTCACACAGATACGCAGTATTTT.

The rearrangement uses TRBV5-1 and TRBJ2-3; no reliable D call. Trimming left V 4 bases short and J 0 bases short, with 12 bases between. The CDR3 covers 15 residues. Per germline, CDR1 SGHRS and CDR2 YFSETQ. CDR3 sequence: CASSASPSSTDTQYF. The CDR3 coding sequence is TGCGCCAGCAGCGCGAGCCCCTCTAGCACAGATACGCAGTATTTT.

V gene TRBV7-2 combines with J gene TRBJ1-1, with D tentatively TRBD1 (5 bases). Trimming took 7 bases from V and 5 from J, leaving 14 bases between them. The CDR3 extends over 13 amino acids. Germline CDR1 and CDR2: SGHTA and FQGNSA. The chain's CDR3 is CASTNWGGTEAFF. The CDR3 DNA follows: TGTGCCAGCACTAACTGGGGGGGAACTGAAGCTTTCTTT. The entire variable domain, with the rest obtained from reference TRBV7-2 and TRBJ1-1, is as follows: GAGVSQSPSNKVTEKGKDVELRCDPISGHTALYWYRQSLGQGLEFLIYFQGNSAPDKSGLPSDRFSAERTGGSVSTLTIQRTQQEDSAVYLCASTNWGGTEAFFGQGTRLTVV.

This clone has just one count. The chain uses TRBV2 and TRBJ1-4; possible D gene TRBD1, 5 bases. This CDR3 comprises 14 residues. Trimming removed 9 bases at V and 1 base at J, with 12 bases between. Germline V gene data show CDR1 as SNHLY and CDR2 as FYNNEI. For the CDR3, the DNA is TGTGCCAGTAGCACAGGTATAACTAATGAAAAACTGTTTTTT. Its protein is CASSTGITNEKLFF.

The chain has TRBV20-1 and TRBJ2-1; D remains ambiguous. Looked up from germline, CDR1 is DFQATT and CDR2 is SNEGSKA (reference sequence). The CDR3 runs to 11 residues. Trimming shortened V by 1 base and J by 7 bases, and 5 bases separated the two germline ends. CDR3 bases: TGCAGTGCTAGAGGGCAGAATGAGCAGTTCTTC. It yields the protein CSARGQNEQFF.

V usage is TRBV19 and J usage is TRBJ2-2; D is undetermined. V lost 5 bases, J lost 0 bases, and 7 bases lay in between. The CDR3 sequence is 14 residues long. Germline V gene lookup returns CDR1 LNHDA and CDR2 SQIVND (reference sequence). The CDR3 nucleotides read TGTGCCAGTAGTGAGACAACGAACACCGGGGAGCTGTTTTTT. Its protein product is CASSETTNTGELFF.

This clone was seen repeatedly, ten times or more. The chain combines TRBV7-9 with TRBJ2-1; 8 bases fit TRBD1. The V and J ends lost 1 base and 7 bases, in that order; junction bases with no gene match: 6. Germline V CDR1 and CDR2: SEHNR, FQNEAQ (reference sequence). CDR3 length: 15 amino acids. The CDR3 DNA reads as TGTGCCAGCAGCTTAGTGACAGGGGCTGGGAATGAGCAGTTCTTC. This codes for CASSLVTGAGNEQFF.

This chain joins TRBV6-5 and TRBJ1-3; the match to TRBD1 covers 8 bases. V shed 6 bases and J 3 bases; nucleotides not matched to a gene: 7. Germline CDR1 and CDR2: MNHEY and SVGAGI. CDR3 length: 15 amino acids. CDR3 DNA: TGTGCCAGCAGGAGACAGGGGTTGGGTGGAAACACCATATATTTT. It encodes CASRRQGLGGNTIYF.

The J gene is TRBJ2-7, the V gene TRBV6-5; D might be TRBD2 (6 bases). The V and J ends lost 5 bases and 3 bases respectively, with 11 bases between them. Per germline, CDR1 MNHEY and CDR2 SVGAGI. The CDR3 runs 13 residues. This chain's CDR3 is CASSNPTSYEQYF. DNA of the CDR3: TGTGCCAGCAGTAACCCGACTAGCTACGAGCAGTACTTC.

The V call is TRBV29-1, the J call TRBJ1-4; D uncertain. V lost 7 bases, J lost 0 bases, and 12 bases lay in between. The germline CDR1 and CDR2 sequences are SQVTM and ANQGSEA. The CDR3 covers 14 residues. CDR3 DNA sequence: TGCAGCGCACGAATACACACAACTAATGAAAAACTGTTTTTT. This gives the protein CSARIHTTNEKLFF. The full variable domain, with the rest looked up from reference TRBV29-1 and TRBJ1-4, is SAVISQKPSRDICQRGTSLTIQCQVDSQVTMMFWYRQQPGQSLTLIATANQGSEATYESGFVIDKFPISRPNLTFSTLTVSNMSPEDSSIYLCSARIHTTNEKLFFGSGTQLSVL.

CDR3 sequence reads: CSVEGASGSNPYEQYF. CDR3 in DNA: TGCAGCGTTGAAGGGGCTAGCGGGAGCAATCCCTACGAGCAGTACTTC. The V call is TRBV29-1, the J call TRBJ2-7; 10 positions match TRBD2. The CDR3 totals 16 residues. The trim removed 1 base at V and 2 bases at J, leaving 8 bases unmatched. CDR1 and CDR2 (germline): SQVTM, ANQGSEA.

The count of this clone is one. The J gene is TRBJ2-4, the V gene TRBV19, with TRBD2 as a possible D gene (5 bases). This CDR3 has 14 amino acids. The V gene's germline CDR1 is LNHDA and CDR2 SQIVND (reference sequence). Deletions cut 3 bases from V and 6 bases from J, with 12 bases between. In DNA, the CDR3 is TGTGCCAGTAGTATGTGGGGTGGAGGAAACATTCAGTACTTC. It yields the protein CASSMWGGGNIQYF.

The CDR3 is CASSHTGTSGQFF. CDR3 in DNA: TGTGCCAGCAGTCACACCGGGACTAGCGGCCAGTTCTTC. The chain uses TRBV6-5 and TRBJ2-1; 11 bases agree with TRBD2. The CDR3 loop spans 13 amino acids. Germline CDR1 reads MNHEY; CDR2 reads SVGAGI. Trimming cost V 5 bases and J 13 bases; bases outside gene matches: 7.

The V gene is TRBV3-1 (or the pseudogene TRBV3-2), the J gene TRBJ1-6; 7 bases are shared with TRBD1. V gave up 3 bases and J gave up 7 bases; unmatched junction bases: 6. The CDR3 has 15 residues. CDR1 LGHDT and CDR2 YNNKEL come from the germline V gene (reference sequence). CDR3 amino acids: CASSHTGVRNSPLHF. DNA of the CDR3: TGTGCCAGCAGCCATACAGGGGTTCGGAATTCACCCCTCCACTTT.